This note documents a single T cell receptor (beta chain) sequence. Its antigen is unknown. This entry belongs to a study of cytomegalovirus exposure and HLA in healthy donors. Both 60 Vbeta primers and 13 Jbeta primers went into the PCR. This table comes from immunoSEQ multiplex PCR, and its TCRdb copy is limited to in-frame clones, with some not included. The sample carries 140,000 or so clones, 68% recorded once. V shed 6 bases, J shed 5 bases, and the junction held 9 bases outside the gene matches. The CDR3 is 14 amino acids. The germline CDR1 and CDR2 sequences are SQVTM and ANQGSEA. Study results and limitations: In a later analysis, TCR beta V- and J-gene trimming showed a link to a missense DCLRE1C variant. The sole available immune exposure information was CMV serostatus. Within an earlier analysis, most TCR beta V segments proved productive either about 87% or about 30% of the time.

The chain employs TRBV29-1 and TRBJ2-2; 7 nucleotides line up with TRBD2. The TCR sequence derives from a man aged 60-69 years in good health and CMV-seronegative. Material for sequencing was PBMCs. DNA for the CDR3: TGCAGCGTCCGAGAGGTGGGGGGGACCGGGGAGCTGTTTTTT. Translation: CSVREVGGTGELFF.